This T cell receptor beta chain was retrieved from a study of sequential checkpoint blockade in melanoma. Overall study context: After nivolumab or ipilimumab alone, about two dozen patients had week-13 rebiopsies. Findings and caveats of the study: About 30 times likelier clinical benefit followed increased tumor T-cell fraction and clonality.

Germline CDR1 reads MNHGY; CDR2 reads SAAAGT. The V and J ends lost 5 bases and 9 bases respectively, with 14 bases between them. The CDR3 length is 13 residues. In its sample, this clone ranks as large. The antigen is unknown. The repertoire was sequenced with immunoSEQ multiplex PCR; TCRdb's copy has only in-frame clones and lacks some. Here the sample spans about 2,500 clones, about 15% being singletons. Treatment indicated: randomized to nivolumab then ipilimumab (arm A) or the reverse (arm B). The V call is TRBV6-8, the J call TRBJ1-5; possibly TRBD1 for D (5 bases). The sample was tumor tissue (inferred from file names), taken from a patient given nivolumab and ipilimumab in sequence. This TCR came from a human donor with melanoma. CDR3 amino acids: CASSDGPGRPQHF. The CDR3 bases are TGTGCCAGCAGTGACGGTCCAGGGCGGCCCCAGCATTTT.